This T cell receptor beta chain was recorded in a study of T cell responses to AZD1222 COVID-19 vaccine. Sequenced by immunoSEQ multiplex PCR; TCRdb stores in-frame clones only, minus some. Of about 130,000 clones listed, 89% are singletons. This clonotype was sampled from an adult in good health. Specimen: peripheral blood, collected on day 0 of AZD1222 vaccination.

The CDR3 nucleotides are TGTGCCAGCAGCTCCTACAGGGGCAATGAGCAGTTCTTC. This gives the protein CASSSYRGNEQFF. The chain joins TRBV11-3 to TRBJ2-1, with 7 bases lining up with TRBD1. Germline assignment: CDR1 SGHNT and CDR2 YENEEA. J was trimmed by 6 bases and V by 4 bases; bases with no gene match: 3. This CDR3 has 13 amino acids.